The 9 T cell receptor beta chains in this list originate from one sample, sequenced in a study of T cell responses to AZD1222 COVID-19 vaccine. Repertoires were generated with immunoSEQ multiplex PCR, while TCRdb's copy carries only in-frame clones and drops some. Of under 200,000 clones listed, 85% to 95% were seen once; the top ten hold approximately 0.64%. The input for sequencing was peripheral blood, taken on day 0 of AZD1222 vaccination. The origin of the receptors is an adult in good health.

The chain has TRBV7-3 and TRBJ2-6, with D maybe TRBD2 (5 bases). The germline V and J ends were trimmed by 5 bases and 0 bases, with 11 bases remaining between them. The CDR3 runs to 16 residues. Germline CDR1 SGHTA, CDR2 FQGTGA. CDR3 bases: TGTGCCAGCAGCCGATTCGGGGTCTCTGGGGCCAACGTCCTGACTTTC. Protein product: CASSRFGVSGANVLTF. Based on the CDR3 plus reference TRBV7-3 and TRBJ2-6, the full variable domain is GAGVSQTPSNKVTEKGKYVELRCDPISGHTALYWYRQSLGQGPEFLIYFQGTGAADDSGLPNDRFFAVRPEGSVSTLKIQRTERGDSAVYLCASSRFGVSGANVLTFGAGSRLTVL.

The chain links TRBV4-1 to TRBJ1-1; unclear D gene. The germline gives CDR1 MGHRA, CDR2 YSYEKL. CDR3 length: 16 residues. V gave up 1 base and J gave up 1 base, with 13 bases separating them. The CDR3 bases are TGCGCCAGCAGCCAAGGGGCCCCTCGGGGGAACACTGAAGCTTTCTTT. It encodes CASSQGAPRGNTEAFF.

The chain employs TRBV28 and TRBJ1-6, with a possible D match to TRBD1 (6 bases). Germline CDR1 and CDR2: MDHEN and SYDVKM. The CDR3 length is 14 residues. With 8 bases removed from V and 7 bases from J, the gap between germline ends came to 15 bases. Written as DNA, the CDR3 is TGTGCCAGCCAATGGACAGAACTCAATTCACCCCTCCACTTT. Translation: CASQWTELNSPLHF.

V usage is TRBV3-1 (or the pseudogene TRBV3-2) and J usage is TRBJ2-5; TRBD2 aligns across 10 bases. The CDR3 is made up of 14 amino acids. The germline V gene has CDR1 LGHDT and CDR2 YNNKEL (reference sequence). With 0 bases clipped from V and 14 bases from J, the junction kept 9 bases outside the gene matches. CDR3: CASSQESSGSLGYF. DNA for the CDR3: TGTGCCAGCAGCCAAGAGTCTAGCGGGAGCCTGGGTTACTTC.

CDR3 nucleotide sequence: TGTGCCAGCAGCTACGGGGGGGAGCACGACAATGAGCAGTTCTTC. Its translation is CASSYGGEHDNEQFF. This chain joins TRBV5-4 and TRBJ2-1, with 8 positions matching TRBD2. Germline trimming cut 3 bases from V and 5 bases from J; bases unmatched to any gene: 7. This CDR3 has 15 residues. Germline V CDR1 and CDR2: SGHNT, YYREEE (reference sequence).

This clone was observed a single time. This chain connects TRBV6-2 or TRBV6-3 to TRBJ2-1, with D unclear. The V gene's germline CDR1 is MNHEY and CDR2 SVGEGT. The CDR3 length is 16 residues. V lost 6 bases and J 1 base, leaving 16 bases between the germline ends. CDR3 residues: CASSLSTLSSYNEQFF. Written as DNA, the CDR3 is TGTGCCAGCAGCCTTTCTACACTATCATCCTACAATGAGCAGTTCTTC.

CDR3 loop: CATISGVNNEQFF. The CDR3, as DNA: TGTGCCACCATATCGGGAGTAAATAATGAGCAGTTCTTC. The chain employs TRBV10-3 and TRBJ2-1, with a weak D call TRBD2 (6 bases). Germline V lookup: CDR1 ENHRY, CDR2 SYGVKD. There are 13 residues in the CDR3. V dropped 10 bases and J dropped 7 bases, with 17 bases sitting between them.

The chain uses TRBV7-2 and TRBJ2-1; weak D call: TRBD2 (6 bases). Looked up from germline, CDR1 is SGHTA and CDR2 is FQGNSA. V dropped 5 bases and J dropped 6 bases, with 17 bases sitting between them. CDR3 length: 15 residues. The CDR3, as DNA: TGTGCCAGCAGCCTCTGGGGGGTTTCGAGCAATGAGCAGTTCTTC. This encodes CASSLWGVSSNEQFF. Filled out from reference TRBV7-2 and TRBJ2-1, the complete variable domain reads GAGVSQSPSNKVTEKGKDVELRCDPISGHTALYWYRQSLGQGLEFLIYFQGNSAPDKSGLPSDRFSAERTGGSVSTLTIQRTQQEDSAVYLCASSLWGVSSNEQFFGPGTRLTVL.

The chain links TRBV19 to TRBJ2-1; 11 nucleotides match TRBD2. Germline trimming cut 6 bases from V and 10 bases from J; bases unmatched to any gene: 14. Germline V gene lookup returns CDR1 LNHDA and CDR2 SQIVND (reference sequence). The CDR3 is 16 residues long. CDR3 DNA sequence: TGTGCCAGTAGCATAATTAGCGGGAGGGCAGCAAGAGAGCAGTTCTTC. This translates into CASSIISGRAAREQFF. The whole variable domain, filled in from reference TRBV19 and TRBJ2-1, reads DGGITQSPKYLFRKEGQNVTLSCEQNLNHDAMYWYRQDPGQGLRLIYYSQIVNDFQKGDIAEGYSVSREKKESFPLTVTSAQKNPTAFYLCASSIISGRAAREQFFGPGTRLTVL.